The 26 T cell receptor beta chains below were found in one sample sequenced in a study of blood T cell repertoires in COVID-19. Sequencing used immunoSEQ multiplex PCR; TCRdb keeps in-frame clones, though not all of them. Among some 270,000 clones, 84% were seen once, and the ten largest hold less than 2%. The specimen was peripheral blood. The receptors were gathered from a woman between 35 and 50 years old who had recovered from COVID-19.

V is TRBV28 and J is TRBJ1-1; 7 nucleotides align to TRBD1. In germline, CDR1 is MDHEN, CDR2 SYDVKM. This CDR3 has 24 amino acids. Unmatched junction bases numbered 33, after V lost 4 bases and J lost 1 base. CDR3 residues: CASSSSRLLGRQGGLMFPNTEAFF. CDR3 sequence (DNA): TGTGCCAGCAGTTCCTCGCGACTTCTAGGACGACAGGGAGGTCTAATGTTTCCGAACACTGAAGCTTTCTTT. Combining the CDR3 with reference TRBV28 and TRBJ1-1 gives the whole variable domain DVKVTQSSRYLVKRTGEKVFLECVQDMDHENMFWYRQDPGLGLRLIYFSYDVKMKEKGDIPEGYSVSREKKERFSLILESASTNQTSMYLCASSSSRLLGRQGGLMFPNTEAFFGQGTRLTVV.

The chain combines TRBV28 with TRBJ1-2; maybe TRBD1 (6 bases). The germline V and J ends were trimmed by 8 bases and 6 bases, with 19 bases remaining between them. The CDR3 covers 14 residues. CDR1 MDHEN and CDR2 SYDVKM come from the germline V gene. Written as DNA, the CDR3 is TGTGCCAGCCTAACATCGACAGGTCTGGATGGCTACACCTTC. It encodes CASLTSTGLDGYTF.

In this sample, this clone turned up a few times. The genes are TRBV7-9 and TRBJ1-1, with a tentative D call TRBD1 (6 bases). Germline V gives CDR1 SEHNR, CDR2 FQNEAQ (reference sequence). The CDR3 loop spans 14 amino acids. V gave up 5 bases and J gave up 5 bases, with 15 bases separating them. The CDR3 nucleotides read TGTGCCAGCAGCCCAAACTCAGGGGTAACTGAAGCTTTCTTT. It specifies CASSPNSGVTEAFF. The full variable domain, completed using reference TRBV7-9 and TRBJ1-1, is DTGVSQNPRHKITKRGQNVTFRCDPISEHNRLYWYRQTLGQGPEFLTYFQNEAQLEKSRLLSDRFSAERPKGSFSTLEIQRTEQGDSAMYLCASSPNSGVTEAFFGQGTRLTVV.

The genes are TRBV5-1 and TRBJ2-1; 8 nucleotides match TRBD2. The germline CDR1 and CDR2 sequences are SGHRS and YFSETQ. With 2 bases clipped from V and 6 bases from J, the junction kept 4 bases outside the gene matches. The CDR3 runs 14 residues. The CDR3: CASSFYGGANEQFF. CDR3 bases: TGCGCCAGCAGCTTTTACGGGGGGGCCAATGAGCAGTTCTTC.

The sample holds a few counts of this clone. The V gene is TRBV6-6, the J gene TRBJ1-1; D possibly corresponds to TRBD1 (5 bases). Trimming removed 2 bases at V and 1 base at J, with 11 bases between. Germline CDR1 is MNHNY and CDR2 is SVGAGI (reference sequence). The CDR3 is 15 residues long. The CDR3: CASSYRRRENTEAFF. The CDR3 nucleotides are TGTGCCAGCAGTTACCGGCGCAGGGAGAACACTGAAGCTTTCTTT.

The chain uses TRBV7-9 and TRBJ1-4; no reliable D call. V lost 0 bases to trimming and J lost 4 bases, with 9 bases between them. This CDR3 contains 15 residues. Germline V gives CDR1 SEHNR, CDR2 FQNEAQ (reference sequence). The CDR3 loop reads CASSLAGSVNEKLFF. CDR3 in DNA: TGTGCCAGCAGCTTAGCTGGCAGCGTTAATGAAAAACTGTTTTTT.

The rearrangement links TRBV27 to TRBJ2-2; D gene unclear. CDR3 length equals 15 residues. Germline V lookup: CDR1 MNHEY, CDR2 SMNVEV (reference sequence). Trimming left V 5 bases short and J 8 bases short, with 18 bases between. The CDR3 is CASSPPDTLPGELFF. The CDR3 DNA reads as TGTGCCAGCAGTCCGCCAGACACTCTGCCAGGGGAGCTGTTTTTT.

The rearrangement joins TRBV5-8 to TRBJ1-2; the D gene is possibly TRBD1 (6 bases). CDR3 size: 14 residues. Germline V gives CDR1 SGHTS, CDR2 YDEGEE. Trimming pared 2 bases from V and 2 bases from J, leaving 10 bases between. CDR3 DNA: TGTGCCAGCAGCTTTCGGACAGCGAACTATGGCTACACCTTC. This codes for CASSFRTANYGYTF.

CDR3 sequence: CASGRQTSNTGELFF. CDR3 bases: TGTGCTAGTGGTCGACAAACCTCGAACACCGGGGAGCTGTTTTTT. The chain employs TRBV12-5 and TRBJ2-2; D is unresolved. Germline assignment: CDR1 LGHNT and CDR2 FRNRAP. Trimming pared 5 bases from V and 0 bases from J, leaving 10 bases between. The CDR3 sequence is 15 residues long. The full variable domain, completed using reference TRBV12-5 and TRBJ2-2, is DARVTQTPRHKVTEMGQEVTMRCQPILGHNTVFWYRQTMMQGLELLAYFRNRAPLDDSGMPKDRFSAEMPDATLATLKIQPSEPRDSAVYFCASGRQTSNTGELFFGEGSRLTVL.

Comment on this clone: This specimen includes other DNA sequences encoding the same CDR3. V gene TRBV7-9 combines with J gene TRBJ2-7; no definite D call. V was clipped by 2 bases and J by 4 bases, with 9 bases between them. Germline-derived CDR1 and CDR2 are SEHNR and FQNEAQ (reference sequence). This CDR3 region has 13 residues. CDR3 sequence: CASSLPGSYEQYF. The CDR3 nucleotides are TGTGCCAGCAGCTTACCGGGTTCTTACGAGCAGTACTTC.

The chain recombines TRBV19 with TRBJ2-1, with 9 positions matching TRBD2. This CDR3 spans 18 amino acids. V was pared by 5 bases and J by 0 bases, with 11 bases of the junction left unmatched. The germline CDR1 and CDR2 sequences are LNHDA and SQIVND (reference sequence). CDR3 sequence reads: CASSDIFSGGSSYNEQFF. Here the CDR3 DNA reads TGTGCCAGTAGTGACATCTTTAGCGGGGGATCCTCCTACAATGAGCAGTTCTTC. The whole variable domain, remainder taken from reference TRBV19 and TRBJ2-1, is DGGITQSPKYLFRKEGQNVTLSCEQNLNHDAMYWYRQDPGQGLRLIYYSQIVNDFQKGDIAEGYSVSREKKESFPLTVTSAQKNPTAFYLCASSDIFSGGSSYNEQFFGPGTRLTVL.

This chain connects TRBV11-2 to TRBJ1-1; 9 bases are a match to TRBD1. Per the germline V gene, CDR1 is SGHAT and CDR2 is FQNNGV. There are 19 residues in the CDR3. Losses at the gene ends were 4 bases for V and 0 bases for J; bases not matched to a gene: 15. CDR3 loop: CASSYTPSEGQGMNTEAFF. DNA for the CDR3: TGTGCCAGCAGCTATACCCCCTCAGAGGGACAGGGAATGAACACTGAAGCTTTCTTT.

This chain uses TRBV24-1 with TRBJ1-2, with no clear D. Trimming removed 2 bases at V and 7 bases at J, with 10 bases between. The germline CDR1 and CDR2 sequences are KGHDR and SFDVKD. This CDR3 has 13 residues. The CDR3 DNA is TGTGCCACCAGTGATTCTCAGGTTCGTGGCTACACCTTC. This gives the protein CATSDSQVRGYTF.

The chain uses TRBV11-1 and TRBJ2-1; 8 positions match TRBD1. The ends lost 2 bases at V and 5 bases at J; junction bases unmatched: 8. Germline V CDR1 and CDR2: SGHAT, FQDESV (reference sequence). The CDR3 totals 16 residues. CDR3 DNA: TGTGCCAGCAGCTTAAGGAACAGGGGGTTAAACAATGAGCAGTTCTTC. It encodes CASSLRNRGLNNEQFF.

This clone has just one count. The CDR3 coding sequence is TGTGCCATCAGTACCCCGGGACTAGGCTACGAGCAGTACTTC. Translation: CAISTPGLGYEQYF. V is TRBV10-3 and J is TRBJ2-7, with TRBD2 matching over 8 bases. The CDR3 totals 14 residues. J was trimmed by 3 bases and V by 5 bases; bases with no gene match: 6. CDR1 is ENHRY, CDR2 SYGVKD, per germline.

The chain links TRBV15 to TRBJ2-2; 7 bases line up with TRBD2. Germline V CDR1 and CDR2: LNHNV, YYDKDF (reference sequence). After removal of 0 bases from V and 3 bases from J, the junction contained 4 bases not matched to a gene. This CDR3 comprises 16 residues. The CDR3 nucleotides are TGTGCCACCAGCAGAGATTGGGGAGGGCACACCGGGGAGCTGTTTTTT. Amino acid sequence: CATSRDWGGHTGELFF.

A note on this clone: The same CDR3 also results from other DNA sequences found in this sample. The J gene is TRBJ1-1, the V gene TRBV5-1; perhaps TRBD1 as D (5 bases). Germline V CDR1 and CDR2: SGHRS, YFSETQ. V was clipped by 0 bases and J by 1 base, with 7 bases between them. This CDR3 is built from 14 residues. The CDR3 DNA is TGCGCCAGCAGCTTGGAAGGACAGAACACTGAAGCTTTCTTT. It specifies CASSLEGQNTEAFF.

The CDR3 spells CASSQFTGKGNTIYF. The CDR3 DNA sequence: TGTGCCAGCAGCCAATTTACAGGGAAGGGAAACACCATATATTTT. The chain has TRBV3-1 (or the pseudogene TRBV3-2) and TRBJ1-3; a possible D gene is TRBD1 (6 bases). The length of the CDR3 is 15 residues. Germline V gene sequence: CDR1 LGHDT, CDR2 YNNKEL (reference sequence). V was pared by 2 bases and J by 4 bases, with 12 bases between.

The chain recombines TRBV14 with TRBJ2-7, with D tentatively TRBD2 (5 bases). Germline CDR1 SGHDN, CDR2 FVKESK. The CDR3 spans 13 residues. V gave up 6 bases and J gave up 7 bases, with 16 bases separating them. This chain's CDR3 is CASSPRTTGEQYF. CDR3 bases: TGTGCCAGCAGTCCCAGGACCACGGGGGAGCAGTACTTC.

The chain recombines TRBV4-1 with TRBJ2-7; 7 bases are a match to TRBD2. After removal of 7 bases from V and 5 bases from J, the junction contained 11 bases not matched to a gene. Germline CDR1 MGHRA, CDR2 YSYEKL. The CDR3 runs to 14 residues. DNA of the CDR3: TGCGCCAGCAAGGAGGGTCCAGGGAGGGACGAGCAGTACTTC. Protein product: CASKEGPGRDEQYF.

The genes are TRBV9 and TRBJ2-5, with 8 positions matching TRBD2. There are 15 residues in the CDR3. V lost 0 bases to trimming and J lost 5 bases; unmatched junction nucleotides: 6. Germline V gene lookup returns CDR1 SGDLS and CDR2 YYNGEE. CDR3 amino acids: CASSVASGGPETQYF. The DNA of the CDR3 is TGTGCCAGCAGCGTAGCGAGCGGGGGCCCCGAGACCCAGTACTTC.

This sequence joins TRBV11-2 and TRBJ2-3; TRBD1 is a possible D gene (5 bases). There are 15 residues in the CDR3. The germline V gene encodes CDR1 SGHAT and CDR2 FQNNGV. V lost 1 base to trimming and J lost 4 bases, with 12 bases between them. The CDR3 reads CASSLGRVGADTQYF. CDR3 in DNA: TGTGCCAGCAGCTTAGGCAGGGTAGGCGCAGATACGCAGTATTTT.

The rearrangement uses TRBV11-2 and TRBJ1-1; D remains unclear. CDR3 length: 14 residues. V gave up 5 bases and J gave up 0 bases, with 10 bases separating them. From germline, CDR1 is SGHAT and CDR2 FQNNGV. Written as DNA, the CDR3 is TGTGCCAGCAGCCCCCGTAGCCTGAACACTGAAGCTTTCTTT. Its protein product is CASSPRSLNTEAFF.

The chain links TRBV7-9 to TRBJ2-1; 7 bases map to TRBD2. CDR3 length: 14 residues. V lost 4 bases, J lost 4 bases, and 4 bases stayed unmatched. Germline V gene lookup returns CDR1 SEHNR and CDR2 FQNEAQ (reference sequence). The CDR3 spells CASSSGTIYNEQFF. The DNA of the CDR3 is TGTGCCAGCAGCTCAGGGACTATTTACAATGAGCAGTTCTTC.

The chain uses TRBV7-6 and TRBJ1-6, with TRBD1 matching 9 bases. V lost 1 base to trimming and J lost 8 bases; unmatched junction nucleotides: 6. Germline V lookup: CDR1 SGHVS, CDR2 FNYEAQ. CDR3 length equals 16 residues. CDR3 DNA: TGTGCCAGCAGCTTAGGTCCGAGGACAGGGGATTCACCCCTCCACTTT. Translation gives CASSLGPRTGDSPLHF.

The rearrangement joins TRBV6-5 to TRBJ1-6; a weak D match, TRBD1 (5 bases). Per germline, CDR1 MNHEY and CDR2 SVGAGI. V dropped 2 bases and J dropped 11 bases, with 16 bases sitting between them. This CDR3 has 15 residues. The CDR3 DNA follows: TGTGCCAGCAGTTACCTACAAGGGGTGGTGGCACCCCTCCACTTT. The encoded protein is CASSYLQGVVAPLHF.